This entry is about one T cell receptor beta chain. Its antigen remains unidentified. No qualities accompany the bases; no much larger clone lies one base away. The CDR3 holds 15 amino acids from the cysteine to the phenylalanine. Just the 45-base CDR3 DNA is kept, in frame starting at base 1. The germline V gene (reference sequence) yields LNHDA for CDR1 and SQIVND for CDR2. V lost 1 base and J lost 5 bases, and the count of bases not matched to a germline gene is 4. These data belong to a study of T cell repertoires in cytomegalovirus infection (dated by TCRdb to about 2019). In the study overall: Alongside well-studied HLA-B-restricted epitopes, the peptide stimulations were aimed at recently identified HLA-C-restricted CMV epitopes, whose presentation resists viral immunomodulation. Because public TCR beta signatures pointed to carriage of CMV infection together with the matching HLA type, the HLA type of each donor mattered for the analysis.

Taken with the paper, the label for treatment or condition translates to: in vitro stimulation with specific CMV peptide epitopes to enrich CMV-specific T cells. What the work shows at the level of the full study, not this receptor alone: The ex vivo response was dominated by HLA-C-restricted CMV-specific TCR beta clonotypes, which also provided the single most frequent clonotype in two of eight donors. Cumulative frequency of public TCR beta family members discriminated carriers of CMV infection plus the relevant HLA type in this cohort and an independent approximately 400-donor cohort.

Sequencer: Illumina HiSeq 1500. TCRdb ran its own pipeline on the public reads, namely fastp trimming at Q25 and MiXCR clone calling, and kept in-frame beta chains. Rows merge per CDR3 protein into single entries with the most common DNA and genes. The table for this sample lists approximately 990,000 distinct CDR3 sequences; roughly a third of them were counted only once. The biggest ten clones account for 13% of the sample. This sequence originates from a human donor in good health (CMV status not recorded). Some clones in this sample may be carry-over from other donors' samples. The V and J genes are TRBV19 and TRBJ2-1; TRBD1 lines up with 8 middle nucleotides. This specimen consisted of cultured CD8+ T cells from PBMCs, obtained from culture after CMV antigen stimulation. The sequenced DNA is TGTGCCAGTAGTATAGCCAGGGGGCGGAACAATGAGCAGTTCTTC. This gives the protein CASSIARGRNNEQFF.